This T cell receptor (beta chain) emerged from a study of cytomegalovirus exposure and HLA in healthy donors. Study results and limitations: According to the study, around 160 TCR beta chains were cytomegalovirus-associated. High specificity and sensitivity for cytomegalovirus status were reported for the classifier. In vitro checks showed that a few CMV-associated chains really do target CMV antigens. The tendency of first-cohort TCR clusters to co-occur in the 130 or so validation repertoires was identified by a subsequent analysis.

V lost 2 bases to trimming and J lost 2 bases; unmatched junction nucleotides: 4. Germline V CDR1 and CDR2: MNHEY, SVGAGI. The CDR3 runs to 15 residues. Produced via immunoSEQ multiplex PCR; TCRdb's table is partial and in-frame only. Found here are around 300,000 clones, about nine tenths of them singletons; the top ten hold about 1.2%. The sample holds one count of this clone. Its antigen remains unidentified. This sequence originates from a young woman in good health and CMV-seropositive. Input material: PBMCs. This rearrangement joins TRBV6-5 to TRBJ1-1, with TRBD1 matching over 8 bases. CDR3 in amino acids: CASSYGTGKNTEAFF. The CDR3 DNA is TGTGCCAGCAGTTACGGGACAGGTAAAAACACTGAAGCTTTCTTT.